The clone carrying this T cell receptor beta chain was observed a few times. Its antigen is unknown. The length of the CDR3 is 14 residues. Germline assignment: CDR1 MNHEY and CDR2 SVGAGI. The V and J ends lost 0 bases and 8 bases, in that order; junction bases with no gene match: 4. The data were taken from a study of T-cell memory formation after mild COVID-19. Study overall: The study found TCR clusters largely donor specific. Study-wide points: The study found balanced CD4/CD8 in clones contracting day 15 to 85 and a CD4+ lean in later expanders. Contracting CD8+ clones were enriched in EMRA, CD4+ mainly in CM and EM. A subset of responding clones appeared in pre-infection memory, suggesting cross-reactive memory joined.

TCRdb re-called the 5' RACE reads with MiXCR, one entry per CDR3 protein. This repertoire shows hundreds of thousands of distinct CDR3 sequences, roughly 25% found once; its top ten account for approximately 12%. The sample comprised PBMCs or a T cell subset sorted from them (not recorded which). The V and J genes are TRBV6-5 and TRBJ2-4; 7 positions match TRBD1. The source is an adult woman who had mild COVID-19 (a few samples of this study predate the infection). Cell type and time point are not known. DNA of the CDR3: TGTGCCAGCAGTTACTCTGACAGGGAAGACATTCAGTACTTC. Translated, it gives CASSYSDREDIQYF.